This T cell receptor (beta chain) was identified during a study of OX40 agonist ivuxolimab in advanced cancers. General notes on the study: Ivuxolimab, which targeted the costimulatory receptor OX40 (CD134), was an agonistic, fully human IgG2 monoclonal antibody. Intravenous ivuxolimab was administered to patients every 2 weeks at six dose levels: 0.01, 0.1, 0.3, 1.5, 3 and 10 mg/kg. The dose-escalation cohort was around 83% male with a mean age of approximately 60 years, ranging from about 20 to 80. Partial responses occurred in three dose-escalation patients: two with cutaneous melanoma and one with hepatocellular carcinoma. Of the approximately 54 patients in dose escalation, about 20 had hepatocellular carcinoma, about 15 had melanoma, 9 had renal cell carcinoma and 9 had head and neck cancer. Prior anti-PD-1, anti-PD-L1 or anti-CTLA-4 therapy was permitted, and checkpoint inhibitors had been received by around 39% of dose-escalation patients. The paper describes the monotherapy dose-escalation part (N = 52 patients) of the phase I trial of ivuxolimab. Peripheral TCRbeta sequencing was intended to test whether TCR sequence diversity was altered and clonal T-cell expansion was caused by ivuxolimab. Findings and caveats that apply to the study as a whole: After ivuxolimab, more expanded clones were found on average in CD8+ T cells than in CD4+ T cells. Clonal expansion of both CD4+ and CD8+ blood T cells was observed from baseline to week 6 at doses 0.1 to 3.0 mg/kg. Antigen specificity was not determined for the clonally expanded peripheral T cells. Low levels of normalized T-cell clonal expansion were also shown by some nonresponding patients. In the 0.1-3.0 mg/kg groups, partial responders were among the patients with the lowest normalized peripheral clonal expansion, particularly in CD8+ T cells.

Genomic DNA was extracted from sorted cells for sequencing of the TCRbeta CDR3 region. TCRbeta CDR3 regions were sequenced using the immunoSEQ Assay. TCRdb provides this immuneACCESS table in a form limited to in-frame rearrangements. Some clones are lacking; in checked studies, under half of them reflect an unresolved V gene, and why the rest are absent is not known. The sample has tens of thousands of clones on record, 82% of them singletons. The ten largest clonotypes hold around 5% of the sample. A distance of 12 bases separates the germline ends of V and J, which lose 0 bases and 0 bases respectively. The CDR3 runs 16 residues from the cysteine to the phenylalanine. Only the CDR3 region is kept as DNA, spanning 48 bases read in frame from base 1. From a lookup of the germline V gene, CDR1 and CDR2 are SGHAT and FQNNGV. With regard to this clone: Which antigen it targets is not known. No quality values exist for individual bases; no much larger clone is one base distant.

The trial excluded patients who had a history of autoimmune disease or who were on systemic immunosuppression. Peripheral blood for TCR sequencing was collected from all dose cohorts at baseline, on cycle 4 day 1, and on cycle 7 day 1. The samples were drawn from a first-in-human, open-label, multicenter phase I dose-escalation trial of ivuxolimab. Adults with locally advanced or metastatic melanoma, renal cell, hepatocellular, or head and neck squamous cell carcinoma were enrolled in the trial. Before TCR sequencing, CD4+ and CD8+ T cells were separately sorted from peripheral blood. The sequence was collected from an adult with an advanced solid tumor such as melanoma, head and neck, liver or kidney cancer. Sequencing was performed on CD4+ or CD8+ T cells sorted from blood, taken in a trial of the OX40 agonist ivuxolimab. The chain uses TRBV11-2 and TRBJ2-7; the D call is possibly TRBD1 or TRBD2, each sharing 6 bases. The CDR3 protein is CASSLEVRGGSYEQYF. The DNA sequence is given as TGTGCCAGCAGCTTAGAGGTCAGGGGAGGCTCCTACGAGCAGTACTTC.